These 13 T cell receptor beta chains were sequenced from one sample in a study of blood T cell repertoires in COVID-19. Data came from immunoSEQ multiplex PCR; TCRdb stores just in-frame clones and leaves some out. The sample records about 200,000 clones, about 88% being singletons. The sequencing sample was made of peripheral blood. These receptors all stem from a man between 18 and 35 years old with active or convalescent COVID-19.

This chain connects TRBV29-1 to TRBJ2-3; possible D gene TRBD1, 6 bases. Germline V gives CDR1 SQVTM, CDR2 ANQGSEA. V was cut by 8 bases and J by 0 bases, with 21 bases left in between. This CDR3 is 16 amino acids long. The CDR3 is CSSGESGGGSTDTQYF. In DNA form, the CDR3 reads TGCAGCAGCGGCGAGTCTGGGGGCGGGAGCACAGATACGCAGTATTTT.

This clone was seen more than once but under ten times. The chain couples TRBV9 to TRBJ2-2; 7 positions match TRBD2. The CDR3 extends over 16 amino acids. Germline CDR1 SGDLS, CDR2 YYNGEE. With 3 bases clipped from V and 5 bases from J, the junction kept 10 bases outside the gene matches. The CDR3 reads CASSEGSGIVTGELFF. The CDR3 DNA sequence: TGTGCCAGCAGCGAGGGAAGCGGGATTGTGACCGGGGAGCTGTTTTTT.

This clone was observed a few times. This chain uses TRBV19 with TRBJ1-4; the match to TRBD1 covers 7 bases. Germline trimming cut 3 bases from V and 8 bases from J; bases unmatched to any gene: 9. Germline CDR1 LNHDA, CDR2 SQIVND (reference sequence). The CDR3 length is 15 residues. The CDR3 region is CASSMIDREREKLFF. CDR3 DNA sequence: TGTGCCAGTAGTATGATCGACAGGGAGAGGGAAAAACTGTTTTTT.

The rearrangement links TRBV5-1 to TRBJ1-2, with D perhaps TRBD1 (5 bases). The length of the CDR3 is 13 residues. With 4 bases removed from V and 5 bases from J, the gap between germline ends came to 12 bases. Per germline, CDR1 SGHRS and CDR2 YFSETQ. For the CDR3, the DNA is TGCGCCAGCAGCACTCAGGGTTGGTATGGCTACACCTTC. This gives the protein CASSTQGWYGYTF.

The rearrangement joins TRBV7-2 to TRBJ2-3; 8 bases match TRBD2. V was clipped by 2 bases and J by 10 bases; unmatched bases: 8. From germline, CDR1 is SGHTA and CDR2 FQGNSA. This CDR3 spans 14 amino acids. In nucleotides, the CDR3 is TGTGCCAGCAGCTTATACGGCGGGAGGAGGGCGCAGTATTTT. Amino acids: CASSLYGGRRAQYF.

The rearrangement joins TRBV6-1 to TRBJ1-5; a weak D match, TRBD1 (6 bases). The CDR3 is 14 residues long. Between the trimmed V and J ends, which lost 2 bases and 7 bases, there was a span of 12 bases. CDR1 is MNHNS, CDR2 SASEGT, per germline. CDR3 loop: CASSELGGGQPQHF. CDR3 DNA sequence: TGTGCCAGCAGTGAATTAGGGGGGGGCCAGCCCCAGCATTTT.

The V call is TRBV19, the J call TRBJ2-3; 11 bases align to TRBD2. V shed 3 bases and J 1 base; nucleotides not matched to a gene: 9. The CDR3 length is 18 residues. Looked up from germline, CDR1 is LNHDA and CDR2 is SQIVND (reference sequence). Here the CDR3 reads CASSIRIAGGLGTDTQYF. The CDR3, as DNA: TGTGCCAGTAGTATTCGGATAGCGGGAGGGCTGGGCACAGATACGCAGTATTTT. The full variable domain, rest sourced from reference TRBV19 and TRBJ2-3, is DGGITQSPKYLFRKEGQNVTLSCEQNLNHDAMYWYRQDPGQGLRLIYYSQIVNDFQKGDIAEGYSVSREKKESFPLTVTSAQKNPTAFYLCASSIRIAGGLGTDTQYFGPGTRLTVL.

This rearrangement joins TRBV15 to TRBJ2-7; TRBD1 aligns across 8 bases. This CDR3 contains 14 residues. Trimming at V came to 1 base and at J to 4 bases, leaving 3 bases not matched to a gene. The germline V gene has CDR1 LNHNV and CDR2 YYDKDF (reference sequence). CDR3 protein: CATSRGTGPYEQYF. The CDR3 region has the DNA TGTGCCACCAGCAGAGGGACAGGGCCGTACGAGCAGTACTTC.

The chain carries TRBV11-2 and TRBJ2-7, with 11 bases fitting TRBD2. Trimming took 3 bases from V and 2 from J; bases not matched to a gene: 3. Per the germline V gene, CDR1 is SGHAT and CDR2 is FQNNGV. The CDR3 extends over 15 amino acids. Here the CDR3 reads CASSFTSGGPYEQYF. The CDR3 nucleotides are TGTGCCAGCAGCTTTACTAGCGGGGGACCCTACGAGCAGTACTTC. Full variable domain (rest looked up from reference TRBV11-2 and TRBJ2-7): EAGVAQSPRYKIIEKRQSVAFWCNPISGHATLYWYQQILGQGPKLLIQFQNNGVVDDSQLPKDRFSAERLKGVDSTLKIQPAKLEDSAVYLCASSFTSGGPYEQYFGPGTRLTVT.

The rearrangement joins TRBV4-2 to TRBJ1-1; no reliable D call. V shed 0 bases and J shed 2 bases, with 4 bases lying between them. The germline V gene has CDR1 LGHNA and CDR2 YNFKEQ. The CDR3 length is 13 residues. The CDR3 DNA sequence: TGTGCCAGCAGCCAAGACCTCAACACTGAAGCTTTCTTT. As protein: CASSQDLNTEAFF.

V and J are TRBV3-1 (or the pseudogene TRBV3-2) and TRBJ1-5; D gene ambiguous. Looked up from germline, CDR1 is LGHDT and CDR2 is YNNKEL (reference sequence). V gave up 1 base and J gave up 1 base, with 5 bases separating them. The CDR3 totals 14 residues. Here the CDR3 DNA reads TGTGCCAGCAGCCAAGGGGCCAGCAATCAGCCCCAGCATTTT. Translation: CASSQGASNQPQHF.

The chain employs TRBV19 and TRBJ1-5, with D unclear. Germline CDR1 and CDR2: LNHDA and SQIVND (reference sequence). The CDR3 runs to 13 residues. V lost 4 bases, J lost 0 bases, and 4 bases lay in between. The CDR3 DNA reads as TGTGCCAGTAGTACTATTAGCAATCAGCCCCAGCATTTT. This sequence encodes CASSTISNQPQHF.

The rearrangement joins TRBV11-1 to TRBJ2-7; D may be TRBD1 (6 bases). V shed 5 bases and J shed 2 bases, with 13 bases lying between them. Germline V gives CDR1 SGHAT, CDR2 FQDESV (reference sequence). CDR3 length: 14 amino acids. This chain's CDR3 is CASSTGSVPYEQYF. Written as DNA, the CDR3 is TGTGCCAGCAGCACAGGGTCCGTTCCCTACGAGCAGTACTTC.